What follows describes a single T cell receptor beta chain. Antigen: not known. The sample belongs to a study of vaccination and CD4 T cells after COVID-19. CDR1 is SGHVS and CDR2 is FQNEAQ in the germline V gene. With V trimmed by 0 bases and J by 4 bases, 8 bases remained unmatched. The CDR3 loop spans 17 amino acids. Cultured CD4+ T cells had their DNA profiled by the Oncomine TCR Beta short-read assay. TCRdb independently ran MiXCR on the PCR reads; one entry per CDR3 protein. The sample has about 3,500 distinct CDR3 sequences; about 33% are singletons. As for treatment: roughly ten-day PBMC culture with coronavirus spike peptide pools or control peptides (ViraFEST assay). Before TCRs were sequenced, ViraFEST expanded antigen-specific T cells with peptide pools. On day 3 and again on day 7, fresh IL-2 medium was used to replace half the medium.

The specimen sequenced was CD4+ T cells from blood, cultured in vitro. The chain uses TRBV7-8 and TRBJ1-4; TRBD1 aligns across 7 bases. The receptor was derived from a human donor who had recovered from COVID-19. The CDR3 sequence is CASSLARQGLGNEKLFF. The CDR3 DNA follows: TGTGCCAGCAGCTTAGCGAGACAGGGCTTGGGTAATGAAAAACTGTTTTTT. The full variable domain, its missing parts supplied by reference TRBV7-8 and TRBJ1-4, is GAGVSQSPRYKVAKRGQDVALRCDPISGHVSLFWYQQALGQGPEFLTYFQNEAQLDKSGLPSDRFFAERPEGSVSTLKIQRTQQEDSAVYLCASSLARQGLGNEKLFFGSGTQLSVL.